This is a list of T cell receptor beta chains from one sample in a study of neurological immune-mediated disorders. In TCRdb, the 5' RACE reads were re-called with MiXCR into one record per CDR3 protein. The sample lists some 16,000 distinct CDR3 sequences, 9% occurring once. The sample consisted of CD8+ T cells from blood. These receptor sequences come from a man aged 45 to 65 in good health. Both conserved end residues are part of each CDR3. The D gene is left open where the match is weak. Only part of the rows carry a size: once, few, many, or a class if the clone is expanded.

d_call: .
v_call: TRBV29-1
clone_size: many
cdr3_length: 16
j_call: TRBJ2-4
cdr3_nt: TGCAGCGTTTTGGGGCCAAGGGGTATCGCCAAAAACATTCAGTACTTC
cdr3_aa: CSVLGPRGIAKNIQYF

d_call: .
v_call: TRBV4-2
clone_size: many
cdr3_length: 16
j_call: TRBJ1-4
cdr3_nt: TGTGCCAGCAGCCAAGAGGAGGGTCCTACTAATGAAAAACTGTTTTTT
cdr3_aa: CASSQEEGPTNEKLFF

d_call: TRBD2
v_call: TRBV6-5
clone_size: many
cdr3_length: 16
j_call: TRBJ2-1
cdr3_nt: TGTGCCAGCAGTTACTCAGGACTAGCGGGAGTAAATGAGCAGTTCTTC
cdr3_aa: CASSYSGLAGVNEQFF

d_call: .
v_call: TRBV7-2
clone_size: many
cdr3_length: 13
j_call: TRBJ2-1
cdr3_nt: TGTGCCAGCAGCCAAGGACTCTACAATGAGCAGTTCTTC
cdr3_aa: CASSQGLYNEQFF

d_call: TRBD1
v_call: TRBV5-1
clone_size: many
cdr3_length: 15
j_call: TRBJ2-3
cdr3_nt: TGCGCCAGCAGCTTTACAGGGGTGGGCACAGATACGCAGTATTTT
cdr3_aa: CASSFTGVGTDTQYF

d_call: .
v_call: TRBV7-2
clone_size: many
cdr3_length: 13
j_call: TRBJ2-7
cdr3_nt: TGTGCCAGCAGCGTCGGGGGGCAGAACGAGCAGTACTTC
cdr3_aa: CASSVGGQNEQYF

d_call: TRBD1
v_call: TRBV14
clone_size: few
cdr3_length: 15
j_call: TRBJ2-4
cdr3_nt: TGTGCCAGCAGCCAGGGACAGGTAGCCAAAAACATTCAGTACTTC
cdr3_aa: CASSQGQVAKNIQYF

d_call: .
v_call: TRBV7-6
clone_size: many
cdr3_length: 15
j_call: TRBJ2-7
cdr3_nt: TGTGCCAGCAGCCGAGGGGACCGGTCCACCTACGAGCAGTACTTC
cdr3_aa: CASSRGDRSTYEQYF

d_call: .
v_call: TRBV5-6
clone_size: many
cdr3_length: 14
j_call: TRBJ2-7
cdr3_nt: TGTGCCAGCAGCTTGGGCCAGCGAGCCTACGAGCAGTACTTC
cdr3_aa: CASSLGQRAYEQYF

d_call: TRBD1
v_call: TRBV5-1
clone_size: many
cdr3_length: 20
j_call: TRBJ2-6
cdr3_nt: TGCGCCAGCAGCTTGGACCACAGGGGCAAAGGGCTCTCTGGGGCCAACGTCCTGACTTTC
cdr3_aa: CASSLDHRGKGLSGANVLTF

d_call: TRBD2
v_call: TRBV20-1
clone_size: many
cdr3_length: 16
j_call: TRBJ2-7
cdr3_nt: TGCAGTGCTAGAGAGATATCTAGCGGGGTAGCCTACGAGCAGTACTTC
cdr3_aa: CSAREISSGVAYEQYF

d_call: TRBD2
v_call: TRBV5-1
clone_size: many
cdr3_length: 21
j_call: TRBJ2-2
cdr3_nt: TGCGCCAGCAGCTCGGCCGCGGGGAGCTCTAGCGGGAGACCGAACACCGGGGAGCTGTTTTTT
cdr3_aa: CASSSAAGSSSGRPNTGELFF

d_call: .
v_call: TRBV4-3
clone_size: many
cdr3_length: 15
j_call: TRBJ2-3
cdr3_nt: TGCGCCAGCAGCCAAGTCAGCGGGCCCACAGATACGCAGTATTTT
cdr3_aa: CASSQVSGPTDTQYF

d_call: .
v_call: TRBV27
clone_size: many
cdr3_length: 12
j_call: TRBJ2-3
cdr3_nt: TGTGCCAGCAGTCGGAGTAGAGATACGCAGTATTTT
cdr3_aa: CASSRSRDTQYF

d_call: .
v_call: TRBV7-3
clone_size: many
cdr3_length: 16
j_call: TRBJ2-2
cdr3_nt: TGTGCCAGCAGCTCGCCGGTTGAAGGGTACACCGGGGAGCTGTTTTTT
cdr3_aa: CASSSPVEGYTGELFF

d_call: TRBD2
v_call: TRBV9
clone_size: many
cdr3_length: 15
j_call: TRBJ2-3
cdr3_nt: TGTGCCAGCAGCCCCTGGACTAGCGTAACAGATACGCAGTATTTT
cdr3_aa: CASSPWTSVTDTQYF

d_call: .
v_call: TRBV4-1
clone_size: .
cdr3_length: 9
j_call: TRBJ1-2
cdr3_nt: TGCGCCAGCGGCCCCGGCTACACCTTC
cdr3_aa: CASGPGYTF

d_call: TRBD1
v_call: TRBV7-6
clone_size: many
cdr3_length: 15
j_call: TRBJ2-1
cdr3_nt: TGTGCCAGCAGCTTGGACAGGGGGGTATACAATGAGCAGTTCTTC
cdr3_aa: CASSLDRGVYNEQFF

d_call: .
v_call: TRBV10-3
clone_size: many
cdr3_length: 16
j_call: TRBJ2-2
cdr3_nt: TGTGCCATCAGTGCCCCCGGCAGGACCACCTACGGGGAGCTGTTTTTT
cdr3_aa: CAISAPGRTTYGELFF

d_call: TRBD2
v_call: TRBV4-1
clone_size: many
cdr3_length: 15
j_call: TRBJ2-2
cdr3_nt: TGCGCCAGCAGGGGACTAGCGGGAGACACCGGGGAGCTGTTTTTT
cdr3_aa: CASRGLAGDTGELFF

d_call: .
v_call: TRBV7-2
clone_size: .
cdr3_length: 15
j_call: TRBJ2-7
cdr3_nt: TGCGCCAGCAGCCCAAGAGTAGGGGATCTCCACGAGCAGTACTTC
cdr3_aa: CASSPRVGDLHEQYF

d_call: TRBD1
v_call: TRBV12-3/TRBV12-4
clone_size: many
cdr3_length: 14
j_call: TRBJ1-6
cdr3_nt: TGTGCCAGCAGTTTAGGACAGGGGATTTCACCCCTCCACTTT
cdr3_aa: CASSLGQGISPLHF

d_call: TRBD1
v_call: TRBV5-1
clone_size: many
cdr3_length: 17
j_call: TRBJ2-3
cdr3_nt: TGCGCCAGCAGCTACCTGACAGGGGCGCCTATGGCAGATACGCAGTATTTT
cdr3_aa: CASSYLTGAPMADTQYF

d_call: .
v_call: TRBV21-1
clone_size: many
cdr3_length: 16
j_call: TRBJ2-5
cdr3_nt: TGTGCCAGCAGCGACGGGGGCAGACAGATATTGTCCCCCCGGTACTTC
cdr3_aa: CASSDGGRQILSPRYF

d_call: .
v_call: TRBV28
clone_size: few
cdr3_length: 15
j_call: TRBJ1-1
cdr3_nt: TGTGCCAGCAGTTTATATGGGGACGTTAGGATTGAAGCTTTCTTT
cdr3_aa: CASSLYGDVRIEAFF

d_call: .
v_call: TRBV20-1
clone_size: few
cdr3_length: 11
j_call: TRBJ2-1
cdr3_nt: TGCAGTGCACAACTCGACAATGAGCAGTTCTTC
cdr3_aa: CSAQLDNEQFF

d_call: TRBD1
v_call: TRBV4-1
clone_size: many
cdr3_length: 15
j_call: TRBJ2-5
cdr3_nt: TGCGCCAGCAGCCAAGCGGGGACAGGACAAGAGACCCAGTACTTC
cdr3_aa: CASSQAGTGQETQYF

d_call: TRBD2
v_call: TRBV29-1
clone_size: many
cdr3_length: 16
j_call: TRBJ2-1
cdr3_nt: TGCAGCGTTCACCGGCTAGCGGGATCCCGTGAGAATGAGCAGTTCTTC
cdr3_aa: CSVHRLAGSRENEQFF

d_call: TRBD2
v_call: TRBV7-2
clone_size: many
cdr3_length: 15
j_call: TRBJ2-5
cdr3_nt: TGTGCCAGCAGCTTAACTAGCGGGATTCAAGAGACCCAGTACTTC
cdr3_aa: CASSLTSGIQETQYF

d_call: TRBD1
v_call: TRBV20-1
clone_size: many
cdr3_length: 12
j_call: TRBJ1-1
cdr3_nt: TGCAGTGCGACACAGGGGGCAACTGAAGCTTTCTTT
cdr3_aa: CSATQGATEAFF

d_call: .
v_call: TRBV28
clone_size: many
cdr3_length: 16
j_call: TRBJ2-5
cdr3_nt: TGTGCCAGCACCCCCGGAGCGGAACCTTACCAAGAGACCCAGTACTTC
cdr3_aa: CASTPGAEPYQETQYF

d_call: .
v_call: TRBV10-3
clone_size: many
cdr3_length: 16
j_call: TRBJ1-1
cdr3_nt: TGTGCCATCAGCGCCTTTGTTGGGGGGGAGAACACTGAAGCTTTCTTT
cdr3_aa: CAISAFVGGENTEAFF

d_call: .
v_call: TRBV5-1
clone_size: many
cdr3_length: 14
j_call: TRBJ2-7
cdr3_nt: TGCGCCAGCAGCTTGGGGACTGGCACCTACGAGCAGTACTTC
cdr3_aa: CASSLGTGTYEQYF

d_call: .
v_call: TRBV29-1
clone_size: few
cdr3_length: 14
j_call: TRBJ1-1
cdr3_nt: TGCAGCGTCCATCGGAACGGGGCCAACACTGAAGCTTTCTTT
cdr3_aa: CSVHRNGANTEAFF

d_call: .
v_call: TRBV7-2
clone_size: many
cdr3_length: 16
j_call: TRBJ2-5
cdr3_nt: TGTGCCAGCAGCTTACCCGTTGGGGAGCACCAAGAGACCCAGTACTTC
cdr3_aa: CASSLPVGEHQETQYF

d_call: TRBD1
v_call: TRBV6-5
clone_size: many
cdr3_length: 14
j_call: TRBJ1-2
cdr3_nt: TGTGCCACCTCGGGACAGGGCGGTGCGAGGGGCTACACCTTC
cdr3_aa: CATSGQGGARGYTF

d_call: TRBD2
v_call: TRBV5-4
clone_size: .
cdr3_length: 14
j_call: TRBJ2-7
cdr3_nt: TGTGCCAGCAGCCGAAGCGGGAGCGACTACGAGCAGTACTTC
cdr3_aa: CASSRSGSDYEQYF

d_call: .
v_call: TRBV29-1
clone_size: .
cdr3_length: 14
j_call: TRBJ2-7
cdr3_nt: TGCAGCGTTGAAGGCTGGGACTCGAGCTACCAGCAGTACTTC
cdr3_aa: CSVEGWDSSYQQYF

d_call: .
v_call: TRBV5-1
clone_size: .
cdr3_length: 15
j_call: TRBJ2-7
cdr3_nt: TGCGCCAGCAGCGTGGACAGTGACTTTTCCTACGAGCAGTACTTC
cdr3_aa: CASSVDSDFSYEQYF

d_call: TRBD2
v_call: TRBV7-6
clone_size: many
cdr3_length: 13
j_call: TRBJ2-7
cdr3_nt: TGTGCCAGCAGCCCGGGCGGGGGGTACGAGCAGTACTTC
cdr3_aa: CASSPGGGYEQYF

d_call: TRBD2
v_call: TRBV5-1
clone_size: many
cdr3_length: 16
j_call: TRBJ2-7
cdr3_nt: TGCGCCAGCAGCTTGGCGATTAGCGGGCAAACCTACGAGCAGTACTTC
cdr3_aa: CASSLAISGQTYEQYF